The 28 T cell receptor beta chains given below trace back to one sample, sequenced in a study of blood T cells in healthy people across ages. It was with a sample-barcoded 5' primer and a J-beta primer mix that a second PCR of roughly 6 to 11 cycles was run. TCRdb ran MiXCR on the 5' RACE reads and lists one entry per CDR3 protein. The top ten clones hold 15% to 20% of a sample with more than 800,000 distinct CDR3 sequences, under 30% of them seen once. The source material was blood. These receptor sequences come from a woman of 80 years or more in good health.

Remarks on this clonotype: A much larger clonotype is one base distant, so this may be a read error. This rearrangement joins TRBV6-2 or TRBV6-3 to TRBJ2-5; D possibly corresponds to TRBD2 (6 bases). Germline CDR1 and CDR2: MNHEY and SVGEGT. The CDR3 contains 14 residues. V gave up 11 bases and J gave up 1 base, with 17 bases separating them. The CDR3 coding sequence is TGTGCCTCCCGTTGGGGGGAATCCCAAGAGACCCAGTACTTC. Amino acids: CASRWGESQETQYF.

Only a few counts were recorded for this clonotype. Just one base apart from a much larger clone, this may be a read error. This chain connects TRBV27 to TRBJ1-5, with TRBD1 matching over 7 bases. The CDR3 totals 17 residues. The V gene's germline CDR1 is MNHEY and CDR2 SMNVEV (reference sequence). The J segment lost 5 bases and the V segment lost 5 bases, leaving 15 bases of the junction unmatched. The chain's CDR3 is CASSQRGRDRDHQPQHF. The CDR3, as DNA: TGTGCCAGCAGTCAACGTGGCAGGGACAGAGATCATCAGCCCCAGCATTTT.

This rearrangement joins TRBV2 to TRBJ2-5, with 10 bases aligning to TRBD2. The CDR3 is 16 amino acids. With 0 bases clipped from V and 4 bases from J, the junction kept 5 bases outside the gene matches. Per the germline V gene, CDR1 is SNHLY and CDR2 is FYNNEI. The CDR3 DNA sequence: TGTGCCAGCAGTGAAGCGCCTCTAGCGGGGGTAGAGACCCAGTACTTC. This codes for CASSEAPLAGVETQYF.

This clonotype was observed many times. The V gene is TRBV12-3 or TRBV12-4, the J gene TRBJ2-1; possibly TRBD1 for D (6 bases). Deletions cut 7 bases from V and 6 bases from J, with 7 bases between. This CDR3 is built from 11 residues. Written as DNA, the CDR3 is TGTGCCAGCACCAGGGGCAATGAGCAGTTCTTC. The encoded protein is CASTRGNEQFF.

This clonotype has ten or more counts. J is TRBJ1-5 and V is TRBV20-1; the match to TRBD1 covers 9 bases. Germline trimming cut 4 bases from V and 5 bases from J; bases unmatched to any gene: 9. This CDR3 comprises 15 residues. Per germline, CDR1 DFQATT and CDR2 SNEGSKA (reference sequence). The CDR3 region is CSAKKTGGMDQPQHF. CDR3 nucleotides: TGCAGTGCTAAGAAGACAGGGGGGATGGATCAGCCCCAGCATTTT.

This clonotype was seen only a few times. The chain joins TRBV24-1 to TRBJ1-4; D is unresolved. The CDR3 covers 12 residues. CDR1 and CDR2 from the germline V gene are KGHDR and SFDVKD. V was trimmed by 4 bases and J by 13 bases, leaving 12 bases between them. The DNA for the CDR3 is TGTGCCACCAGTGACCCATATGGCGGACTGTTTTTT. It encodes CATSDPYGGLFF.

The table lists this clonotype with many counts. The chain links TRBV7-2 to TRBJ2-1, with D possibly TRBD2 on 6 matching bases. Trimming removed 5 bases at V and 4 bases at J, with 21 bases between. CDR1 is SGHTA and CDR2 is FQGNSA in the germline V gene. CDR3 length equals 17 residues. The CDR3 DNA follows: TGTGCCAGCAGCCCCACCGTCGGGGTAGCGGAGTACAATGAGCAGTTCTTC. Translation gives CASSPTVGVAEYNEQFF.

Ten or more counts support this clonotype. The V and J genes are TRBV7-9 and TRBJ2-7; D possibly corresponds to TRBD1 (6 bases). The CDR3 loop spans 13 amino acids. The V gene lost 0 bases and the J gene lost 7 bases, with 10 bases spanning the gap. Germline V gene data show CDR1 as SEHNR and CDR2 as FQNEAQ (reference sequence). CDR3 amino acids: CASSLAARGEQYF. In DNA form, the CDR3 reads TGTGCCAGCAGCTTAGCTGCCAGGGGTGAGCAGTACTTC.

Notes on this clonotype: A much larger clone lies one base from this, so it may be a read error. V usage is TRBV5-1 and J usage is TRBJ2-1; TRBD1 agrees at 11 bases. The CDR3 has 16 amino acids. V dropped 4 bases and J dropped 13; count of bases not matched to a gene: 16. Germline CDR1 is SGHRS and CDR2 is YFSETQ. CDR3 DNA: TGCGCCAGCAGCCCCTGGGGGACAGGGGGAGAAGAGACCCAGTTCTTC. It codes for CASSPWGTGGEETQFF. Variable domain in full (rest from reference TRBV5-1 and TRBJ2-1): KAGVTQTPRYLIKTRGQQVTLSCSPISGHRSVSWYQQTPGQGLQFLFEYFSETQRNKGNFPGRFSGRQFSNSRSEMNVSTLELGDSALYLCASSPWGTGGEETQFFGPGTRLTVL.

CDR3 amino acids: CASSLATGSGELFF. CDR3 coding DNA: TGTGCCAGCAGCTTAGCGACGGGGAGCGGGGAGCTGTTTTTT. This chain links TRBV7-8 with TRBJ2-2; a possible D gene is TRBD2 (5 bases). The length of the CDR3 is 14 residues. Germline V CDR1 and CDR2: SGHVS, FQNEAQ. Trimming left V 0 bases short and J 7 bases short, with 9 bases between.

This clonotype was seen a single time. A much larger clone lies a single base off, so this may be a read error. This rearrangement joins TRBV7-6 to TRBJ2-1; 11 bases agree with TRBD1. There are 15 residues in the CDR3. Germline V gene data show CDR1 as SGHVS and CDR2 as FNYEAQ. In DNA, the CDR3 is TGTGCCAGCAGCTCAAGAGGGACAGGGGGGCATGAGCACTTCTTC. This gives the protein CASSSRGTGGHEHFF.

This clonotype was counted a few times. A much larger clone lies a single base off, so this may be a read error. V usage is TRBV20-1 and J usage is TRBJ2-7; TRBD2 might be the D (6 bases). Germline CDR1 DFQATT, CDR2 SNEGSKA (reference sequence). The CDR3 length is 11 residues. CDR3: CRAGRDYEQYF. CDR3 nucleotide sequence: TGCAGGGCTGGGCGGGACTACGAGCAGTACTTC.

To note about this clonotype: Compared with germline, one end of the junction differs, possibly owing to a read error. The rearrangement uses TRBV28 and TRBJ1-1, with D hard to call. The germline CDR1 and CDR2 sequences are MDHEN and SYDVKM. The CDR3 totals 14 residues. The CDR3 region is CVSRRQFMNTEAFF. In DNA form, the CDR3 reads TGTGTCAGCAGGCGACAATTCATGAACACTGAAGCTTTCTTT. The entire variable domain, with the rest obtained from reference TRBV28 and TRBJ1-1, is as follows: DVKVTQSSRYLVKRTGEKVFLECVQDMDHENMFWYRQDPGLGLRLIYFSYDVKMKEKGDIPEGYSVSREKKERFSLILESASTNQTSMYLCVSRRQFMNTEAFFGQGTRLTVV.

This clonotype was detected only a few times. A much larger clone sits a single nucleotide away, making a read error possible. The chain combines TRBV7-6 with TRBJ2-5, with D possibly matching TRBD1 (6 bases). CDR3 length equals 15 residues. Germline V gives CDR1 SGHVS, CDR2 FNYEAQ. CDR3 DNA sequence: TGTGCCAGCAGCTTGACGACAGGTACCCAAGAGACCCTGTACTTC. Protein: CASSLTTGTQETLYF.

The chain is built from TRBV30 and TRBJ2-5, with D perhaps matching TRBD1 (5 bases). Trimming cost V 7 bases and J 4 bases, with 19 bases left between them. Germline V gene lookup returns CDR1 GTSNPN and CDR2 SVGIG (reference sequence). The CDR3 runs 14 residues. The CDR3 loop is CALRGPGSGETQYF. As DNA, the CDR3 is TGTGCCTTAAGGGGCCCTGGAAGTGGAGAGACCCAGTACTTC.

This clonotype was observed a few times. The chain uses TRBV20-1 and TRBJ1-5; 9 bases fit TRBD1. V was pared by 5 bases and J by 2 bases, with 1 base of the junction left unmatched. Per the germline V gene, CDR1 is DFQATT and CDR2 is SNEGSKA (reference sequence). The CDR3 extends over 13 amino acids. The DNA for the CDR3 is TGCAGTGCTTGGGACAGGGGCAATCAGCCCCAGCATTTT. Its translation is CSAWDRGNQPQHF.

This clonotype has at least ten counts. This chain connects TRBV21-1 to TRBJ2-1; no check of the table's D call, TRBD2, against the DNA was made. TRBV21-1 is labeled a pseudogene. This CDR3 region has 16 residues. CDR3 in amino acids: CASSKIVSGGAPEQFF. CDR3 DNA sequence: TGTGCCAGCAGCAAAATAGTCAGCGGGGGGGCCCCTGAGCAGTTCTTC.

Ten or more counts support this clonotype. This sequence joins TRBV4-1 and TRBJ2-5; no reliable D call. The length of the CDR3 is 15 residues. Trimming shortened V by 0 bases and J by 6 bases, and 14 bases separated the two germline ends. The germline gives CDR1 MGHRA, CDR2 YSYEKL. The CDR3 nucleotides are TGCGCCAGCAGCCAAGATTTTTACAGAGAAAAGACCCAGTACTTC. Protein: CASSQDFYREKTQYF.

With regard to this clonotype: An end of the junction does not agree with germline; a read error may underlie this. This chain connects TRBV10-3 to TRBJ2-3; no clear D. Germline values: CDR1 ENHRY, CDR2 SYGVKD. CDR3 length equals 12 residues. The CDR3 coding sequence is TGTGCCATCGCAGAAAGCACGGATACGCAGTATTTT. Amino acid sequence: CAIAESTDTQYF.

The V gene is TRBV20-1, the J gene TRBJ1-4; 7 bases are shared with TRBD1. J was trimmed by 8 bases and V by 3 bases; bases with no gene match: 12. The V gene's germline CDR1 is DFQATT and CDR2 SNEGSKA (reference sequence). CDR3 size: 15 residues. CDR3 protein: CSARNLQGLGEKLFF. DNA of the CDR3: TGCAGTGCTAGGAATTTACAGGGGTTGGGGGAAAAACTGTTTTTT.

The V and J genes are TRBV20-1 and TRBJ1-2, with D unresolved. V was cut by 3 bases and J by 7 bases, with 9 bases left in between. CDR3 length: 11 amino acids. From germline, CDR1 is DFQATT and CDR2 SNEGSKA (reference sequence). CDR3 protein: CSASLSGGYTF. CDR3 DNA: TGCAGTGCTAGTTTATCTGGTGGCTACACCTTC.

As to this clonotype: A clone one base away is much larger, so this may be a read error. V usage is TRBV6-5 and J usage is TRBJ1-2; 8 positions match TRBD1. After removal of 8 bases from V and 7 bases from J, the junction contained 9 bases not matched to a gene. The CDR3 runs to 13 residues. Germline CDR1 and CDR2: MNHEY and SVGAGI. The DNA for the CDR3 is TGTGCCAGCGGGCCAGGGGGCTGGGTTGGCTACACCTTC. Its protein product is CASGPGGWVGYTF.

The CDR3 sequence is CASRPTPGQGSYGQYF. CDR3 sequence (DNA): TGTGCCAGCAGGCCCACTCCGGGGCAGGGCTCCTACGGGCAGTACTTC. The chain joins TRBV28 to TRBJ2-4; D tentatively reads TRBD1 or TRBD2 (5 bases each). This CDR3 region has 16 residues. Per germline, CDR1 MDHEN and CDR2 SYDVKM. The V end lost 6 bases, the J end lost 13 bases, and 28 bases lay between the germline ends.

V is TRBV5-1 and J is TRBJ2-1; tentatively, D is TRBD2 (5 bases). Matching the DNA end better, TRBJ2-7 makes the J call doubtful. The length of the CDR3 is 16 residues. CDR1 SGHRS and CDR2 YFSETQ come from the germline V gene. CDR3 coding DNA: TGCGCCAGCAGCTTCACGTCAGGACTCTCCAACAATGAGCAGTACTTC. Protein sequence: CASSFTSGLSNNEQYF.

There are a few counts of this clonotype. The rearrangement links TRBV6-5 to TRBJ2-3; 9 bases line up with TRBD2. The ends lost 1 base at V and 4 bases at J; junction bases unmatched: 9. The CDR3 covers 17 residues. CDR1 is MNHEY and CDR2 is SVGAGI in the germline V gene. For the CDR3, the DNA is TGTGCCAGCAGTTACTTCGGCGGGGGGGCCGGGGCAGATACGCAGTATTTT. Its protein is CASSYFGGGAGADTQYF.

This clonotype was picked up a small number of times. The chain joins TRBV7-9 to TRBJ1-3; possibly TRBD1 for D (5 bases). Trimming cost V 2 bases and J 2 bases, with 10 bases left between them. The germline V gene has CDR1 SEHNR and CDR2 FQNEAQ (reference sequence). The length of the CDR3 is 15 residues. CDR3 sequence: CASSLRHRPGNTIYF. CDR3 sequence (DNA): TGTGCCAGCAGCTTAAGGCACAGGCCTGGAAACACCATATATTTT.

The chain links TRBV20-1 to TRBJ1-1, with D tentatively TRBD1 (5 bases). The CDR3 extends over 12 amino acids. Per the germline V gene, CDR1 is DFQATT and CDR2 is SNEGSKA (reference sequence). V was shortened by 5 bases and J by 4 bases, with 11 bases between the two germline ends. The CDR3 DNA reads TGCAGTGCTCAACCTGGGGGCACTGAAGCTTTCTTT. This encodes CSAQPGGTEAFF.

The chain joins TRBV27 to TRBJ1-2; 8 bases are shared with TRBD1. Germline CDR1 reads MNHEY; CDR2 reads SMNVEV (reference sequence). Trimming took 4 bases from V and 0 from J; bases not matched to a gene: 13. The CDR3 has 18 residues. DNA for the CDR3: TGTGCCAGCAGTTCCTCCCCGGGACAGGACCTTCCTAACTATGGCTACACCTTC. Protein: CASSSSPGQDLPNYGYTF.